This T cell receptor beta chain was recorded in a study of blood T cells in healthy people across ages. Study-wide context: About one barcoded beta molecule per two T cells was captured by template switching.

Primers used in a second PCR of about 7 to 12 cycles were a sample-barcoded 5' primer and a J-beta primer mix. Each cDNA molecule carried a tag from a template-switch adaptor that contained 12 random nucleotides. In TCRdb, the 5' RACE reads were re-called with MiXCR into one record per CDR3 protein. The sample has about 1.8 million distinct CDR3 sequences; roughly 49% are singletons. Per germline, CDR1 MNHEY and CDR2 SVGAGI. V lost 2 bases to trimming and J lost 7 bases; unmatched junction nucleotides: 7. CDR3 length equals 15 residues. This chain links TRBV6-5 with TRBJ2-7; 11 bases fit TRBD2. The source is a woman in her 40s in good health. The sequenced sample consisted of blood. This CDR3 reads CASSYGLAGDNEQYF. CDR3 nucleotide sequence: TGTGCCAGCAGTTACGGACTAGCGGGTGACAATGAGCAGTACTTC.